The entry that follows covers one T cell receptor beta chain sequence. The source of the sample is a study of Ad26.COV2.S vaccination and SARS-CoV-2 variants. Here immunoSEQ multiplex PCR was the method, and the copy in TCRdb shows in-frame clones only, minus some. The data show 450,000 to 550,000 clones, roughly 87% seen once. V lost 3 bases and J lost 5; bases outside the gene matches: 2. The CDR3 has 13 residues. CDR1 SGHAT and CDR2 FQNNGV come from the germline V gene. Noted treatment: about 20 received Ad26.COV2.S at low or high dose, single or two shots; 5 received placebo; per-sample allocation not given. Sampling was performed 63 days after the first vaccine or placebo injection.

The specimen comprised peripheral blood, sampled in a trial of Ad26.COV2.S vaccine versus placebo. The J gene is TRBJ1-1, the V gene TRBV11-2, with TRBD1 matching over 8 bases. This receptor was obtained from a person between 18 and 60 years old who received the Ad26.COV2.S COVID-19 vaccine or a placebo. CDR3 coding DNA: TGTGCCAGCAGCTTCCGGACAGGGACTGAAGCTTTCTTT. Amino acids: CASSFRTGTEAFF.